The clone carrying this T cell receptor (beta chain) has at least ten counts. The data belong to a study of CD8+CD57+ T cells in acquired aplastic anemia. It was genomic DNA that served as the template for profiling TCR beta VDJ and CDR3. TCRdb re-called the reads through MiXCR, storing one row per CDR3 protein. The sample consists of a few hundred thousand distinct CDR3 sequences, 45% to 65% of them appearing once. V shed 1 base and J 1 base; nucleotides not matched to a gene: 3. The germline V gene encodes CDR1 PRHDT and CDR2 FYEKMQ (reference sequence). This CDR3 has 15 amino acids. The chain carries TRBV13 and TRBJ2-5, with 7 nucleotides matching TRBD1. The clonotype comes from a human donor with severe aplastic anemia or a healthy control (not recorded which). The sample comprised sorted CD4+, CD8+, or CD8+CD57+ T cells (not recorded which) from PBMCs. The CDR3 loop reads CASSLARDSQETQYF. The CDR3 DNA reads as TGTGCCAGCAGCTTAGCCCGGGACAGCCAAGAGACCCAGTACTTC.